Following are 21 T cell receptor beta chains from one sample sequenced in a study of T cell repertoires in cytomegalovirus infection. Antigens of these TCRs are unknown. TCRdb reprocessed the reads via MiXCR and lists one record per CDR3 protein. The sample carries hundreds of thousands of distinct CDR3 sequences, around 35% recorded once. The sequenced sample was cultured PBMCs, obtained from culture after CMV antigen stimulation. The receptors derive from a human donor in good health (CMV status not recorded). Some clones in this sample may be carry-over from other donors' samples.

This clonotype was seen a few times. The rearrangement links TRBV2 to TRBJ2-3; 9 bases match TRBD1. Per the germline V gene, CDR1 is SNHLY and CDR2 is FYNNEI. The CDR3 has 15 residues. Trimming removed 7 bases from V and 6 bases from J; junction bases left unmatched: 11. The CDR3 protein is CASTRDRVSSDTQYF. Here the CDR3 DNA reads TGTGCCAGCACCCGGGACAGGGTTAGTTCCGATACGCAGTATTTT.

This clonotype has more than one count but fewer than ten. The chain joins TRBV6-2 or TRBV6-3 to TRBJ2-1, with D possibly matching TRBD1 (6 bases). CDR1 and CDR2 (germline): MNHEY, SVGEGT. This CDR3 contains 15 residues. V was trimmed by 4 bases and J by 4 bases, leaving 14 bases between them. Here the CDR3 DNA reads TGTGCCAGCAGTTCAGGGGCCGCGGGTTACAATGAGCAGTTCTTC. Amino acid sequence: CASSSGAAGYNEQFF.

This clonotype was detected ten times or more. The genes are TRBV7-2 and TRBJ2-7, with D unclear. CDR3 size: 14 residues. Trimming removed 1 base at V and 0 bases at J, with 7 bases between. Per the germline V gene, CDR1 is SGHTA and CDR2 is FQGNSA. DNA for the CDR3: TGTGCCAGCAGCTTAGGAAGAGGCTCCTACGAGCAGTACTTC. Its translation is CASSLGRGSYEQYF.

The chain is built from TRBV6-2 or TRBV6-3 and TRBJ1-6, with D possibly TRBD1 on 5 matching bases. CDR1 and CDR2 from the germline V gene are MNHEY and SVGEGT. The CDR3 has 14 residues. Trimming left V 5 bases short and J 4 bases short, with 9 bases between. The CDR3 coding sequence is TGTGCCAGCAGTGGTTGGGGGTATAATTCACCCCTCCACTTT. Its protein is CASSGWGYNSPLHF.

This clonotype was detected ten times or more. V usage is TRBV7-2 and J usage is TRBJ2-3; D is uncertain. The germline gives CDR1 SGHTA, CDR2 FQGNSA. This CDR3 is built from 14 residues. V shed 0 bases and J shed 1 base, with 5 bases lying between them. CDR3 loop: CASSLAYRTDTQYF. The CDR3 bases are TGTGCCAGCAGCTTAGCTTATCGCACAGATACGCAGTATTTT.

V usage is TRBV7-2 and J usage is TRBJ2-3; 10 bases are shared with TRBD2. The V gene's germline CDR1 is SGHTA and CDR2 FQGNSA. The CDR3 sequence is 17 residues long. The trim removed 5 bases at V and 1 base at J, leaving 9 bases unmatched. This chain's CDR3 is CASSARLAGDRTDTQYF. The DNA for the CDR3 is TGTGCCAGCAGCGCTAGGCTAGCGGGAGATCGCACAGATACGCAGTATTTT. The whole variable domain, remainder taken from reference TRBV7-2 and TRBJ2-3, is GAGVSQSPSNKVTEKGKDVELRCDPISGHTALYWYRQSLGQGLEFLIYFQGNSAPDKSGLPSDRFSAERTGGSVSTLTIQRTQQEDSAVYLCASSARLAGDRTDTQYFGPGTRLTVL.

This clonotype was found many times. The chain couples TRBV7-2 to TRBJ2-4, with TRBD2 as a possible D gene (6 bases). CDR3 size: 15 residues. Germline-derived CDR1 and CDR2 are SGHTA and FQGNSA. The V end lost 4 bases, the J end lost 5 bases, and 15 bases lay between the germline ends. CDR3 nucleotides: TGTGCCAGCAGCTCTCAAGGAGGGTCCGAAAACATTCAGTACTTC. It translates to CASSSQGGSENIQYF.

V gene TRBV5-8 combines with J gene TRBJ2-7; 8 bases align to TRBD2. V shed 0 bases and J 2 bases; nucleotides not matched to a gene: 7. The CDR3 spans 16 residues. Germline CDR1 and CDR2: SGHTS and YDEGEE. CDR3 nucleotides: TGTGCCAGCAGCTTGGTAACTAGCGGACCTCCCTACGAGCAGTACTTC. Protein sequence: CASSLVTSGPPYEQYF.

This clonotype has more than one count but fewer than ten. The rearrangement uses TRBV27 and TRBJ1-3; tentative D call: TRBD1 (5 bases). Germline assignment: CDR1 MNHEY and CDR2 SMNVEV (reference sequence). CDR3 length equals 15 residues. Trimming left V 0 bases short and J 4 bases short, with 10 bases between. The chain's CDR3 is CASSLSGAVGNTIYF. The CDR3 DNA reads TGTGCCAGCAGTTTATCAGGGGCCGTAGGAAACACCATATATTTT.

The chain employs TRBV2 and TRBJ2-1; possibly TRBD2 for D (6 bases). The CDR3 totals 15 residues. V shed 2 bases and J shed 4 bases, with 12 bases lying between them. Germline CDR1 is SNHLY and CDR2 is FYNNEI. DNA for the CDR3: TGTGCCAGCAGTGAAACAGCGGGCGCATACAATGAGCAGTTCTTC. It codes for CASSETAGAYNEQFF.

This clonotype occurred a few times. CDR3 loop: CASSLLSGLGNTIYF. The CDR3 DNA is TGTGCCAGCAGTTTACTTTCAGGACTTGGAAACACCATATATTTT. The rearrangement joins TRBV12-3 or TRBV12-4 to TRBJ1-3; the D is unclear. V was pared by 2 bases and J by 3 bases, with 11 bases between. This CDR3 has 15 residues.

J is TRBJ1-2 and V is TRBV7-9; possible D gene TRBD1, 6 bases. CDR1 and CDR2 (germline): SEHNR, FQNEAQ (reference sequence). This CDR3 spans 13 amino acids. Trimming removed 5 bases at V and 8 bases at J, with 15 bases between. The CDR3 loop is CASSPDRLRGYTF. The CDR3 DNA sequence: TGTGCCAGCAGCCCCGACAGGTTGCGGGGCTACACCTTC.

V gene TRBV27 combines with J gene TRBJ1-4, with D possibly being TRBD1 (6 bases). CDR1 is MNHEY, CDR2 SMNVEV, per germline (reference sequence). The CDR3 sequence is 16 residues long. Trimming took 4 bases from V and 4 from J, leaving 16 bases between them. CDR3 sequence: CASSSLPGRGNEKLFF. The CDR3 nucleotides are TGTGCCAGCAGTTCCCTCCCCGGCAGGGGTAATGAAAAACTGTTTTTT.

The genes are TRBV2 and TRBJ2-4, with D unresolved. This CDR3 has 15 amino acids. CDR1 is SNHLY, CDR2 FYNNEI, per germline. The V end lost 6 bases, the J end lost 1 base, and 13 bases lay between the germline ends. DNA of the CDR3: TGTGCCAGCAGGGCAACTACAGTGGCCAAAAACATTCAGTACTTC. It yields the protein CASRATTVAKNIQYF. The whole variable domain, filled in from reference TRBV2 and TRBJ2-4, reads EPEVTQTPSHQVTQMGQEVILRCVPISNHLYFYWYRQILGQKVEFLVSFYNNEISEKSEIFDDQFSVERPDGSNFTLKIRSTKLEDSAMYFCASRATTVAKNIQYFGAGTRLSVL.

There are a few counts of this clonotype. The chain is built from TRBV7-8 and TRBJ2-3; D not resolved. The V and J ends lost 3 bases and 1 base respectively, with 8 bases between them. In germline, CDR1 is SGHVS, CDR2 FQNEAQ. The CDR3 is made up of 14 amino acids. The CDR3: CASSFGRGTDTQYF. The CDR3 bases are TGTGCCAGCAGCTTTGGTAGGGGCACAGATACGCAGTATTTT.

This clonotype appeared a few times. The rearrangement links TRBV6-2 or TRBV6-3 to TRBJ2-7, with 12 positions matching TRBD1. CDR3 length: 16 amino acids. CDR1 is MNHEY, CDR2 SVGEGT, per germline. V dropped 6 bases and J dropped 6; count of bases not matched to a gene: 12. The CDR3 sequence is CASRSGQGQGAFEQYF. DNA for the CDR3: TGTGCCAGCAGATCAGGCCAGGGACAGGGGGCATTCGAGCAGTACTTC.

This chain joins TRBV7-2 and TRBJ2-7; tentatively, D is TRBD1 (5 bases). The germline V and J ends were trimmed by 1 base and 6 bases, with 13 bases remaining between them. CDR1 and CDR2 (germline): SGHTA, FQGNSA. This CDR3 is built from 14 residues. The CDR3, as DNA: TGTGCCAGCAGCTTAGGTCAGGGCCTAGGCGAGCAGTACTTC. Its protein is CASSLGQGLGEQYF.

V usage is TRBV6-1 and J usage is TRBJ2-2; 7 positions agree with TRBD1. The length of the CDR3 is 15 residues. Looked up from germline, CDR1 is MNHNS and CDR2 is SASEGT. J lost 4 bases, V lost 7 bases, and 9 bases had no gene match. CDR3 in amino acids: CASTTGTVLTGELFF. CDR3 sequence (DNA): TGTGCCAGCACCACGGGGACAGTCCTCACCGGGGAGCTGTTTTTT.

This chain links TRBV12-3 or TRBV12-4 with TRBJ1-2, with D perhaps TRBD1 (5 bases). The V gene lost 3 bases and the J gene lost 1 base, with 15 bases spanning the gap. The CDR3 runs to 16 residues. DNA for the CDR3: TGTGCCAGCAGTTTGGATGGGGCGCGGGATAACTATGGCTACACCTTC. This encodes CASSLDGARDNYGYTF.

This clonotype was recorded many times. The J gene is TRBJ2-1, the V gene TRBV7-2; 10 bases line up with TRBD1. Germline trimming cut 5 bases from V and 10 bases from J; bases unmatched to any gene: 11. Germline V CDR1 and CDR2: SGHTA, FQGNSA. The CDR3 length is 15 residues. The CDR3 coding sequence is TGTGCCAGCAGCCCTTCCGGGACAGGGGCAAGAGAGCAGTTCTTC. It translates to CASSPSGTGAREQFF. The full variable domain, its missing parts supplied by reference TRBV7-2 and TRBJ2-1, is GAGVSQSPSNKVTEKGKDVELRCDPISGHTALYWYRQSLGQGLEFLIYFQGNSAPDKSGLPSDRFSAERTGGSVSTLTIQRTQQEDSAVYLCASSPSGTGAREQFFGPGTRLTVL.

This clonotype was counted between two and nine times. The chain has TRBV5-6 and TRBJ2-7; no definite D call. Germline lookup yields CDR1 SGHDT and CDR2 YYEEEE. This CDR3 has 14 residues. Trimming removed 0 bases at V and 3 bases at J, with 10 bases between. The CDR3 loop is CASSLAVSLYEQYF. CDR3 DNA sequence: TGTGCCAGCAGCTTGGCCGTCAGTCTCTACGAGCAGTACTTC.